One T cell receptor (beta chain) is described in this entry. This clone was counted a single time. Which antigen it targets is not known. Nothing much larger sits one base from this clone, and base qualities are not available. For sequencing of the TCRbeta CDR3 region, genomic DNA was extracted from the sorted cells. The immunoSEQ Assay was used to sequence the TCRbeta CDR3 regions. This is the immuneACCESS table as TCRdb keeps it, with only in-frame sequences that have V and J called. A part of the clones is gone; compared with another copy, unresolved V genes explain less than half, and the rest is unexplained. The sample has about 60,000 clones on record, 70% to 90% of them singletons. The ten largest clones represent roughly 13% of the sample. Its CDR3 holds 15 amino acids, cysteine through phenylalanine. Kept here is only the CDR3 DNA, which spans 45 bases and is read in frame from base 1. CDR1 and CDR2 were assigned from the germline V gene as SGDLS and YYNGEE. V and J are truncated by 4 bases and 6 bases respectively, leaving an intervening sequence of 16 bases.

The sample is drawn from a study of OX40 agonist ivuxolimab in advanced cancers. About the study as a whole: The costimulatory receptor OX40 (CD134) was targeted by ivuxolimab, a fully human IgG2 agonistic monoclonal antibody. Intravenous ivuxolimab was administered to patients every 2 weeks at six dose levels: 0.01, 0.1, 0.3, 1.5, 3 and 10 mg/kg. Of the roughly 51 patients in dose escalation, about 19 had hepatocellular carcinoma, some 15 had melanoma, 9 had renal cell carcinoma and 9 had head and neck cancer. In the dose-escalation cohort, 82.7% of patients were male, and the mean age was approximately 64 years, with a range of about 23 to 90. Prior anti-PD-1, anti-PD-L1 or anti-CTLA-4 therapy was permitted, and about two fifths of dose-escalation patients had received checkpoint inhibitors. Partial responses were achieved by three dose-escalation patients, of whom one had hepatocellular carcinoma and two had cutaneous melanoma. The point of sequencing TCRbeta in the periphery was to test whether ivuxolimab changed TCR sequence diversity and drove clonal T-cell expansion. The paper reports the monotherapy dose-escalation portion (N of about 56 patients) of the phase I ivuxolimab trial.

The trial excluded patients who had a history of autoimmune disease or who were on systemic immunosuppression. Peripheral blood for TCR sequencing was collected from all dose cohorts at baseline, on cycle 4 day 1, and on cycle 7 day 1. The samples were taken from a phase I, first-in-human, multicenter, open-label dose-escalation trial of ivuxolimab. Adults with locally advanced or metastatic head and neck squamous cell, hepatocellular, melanoma or renal cell carcinoma were enrolled in the trial. Before TCR sequencing, CD4+ and CD8+ T cells were separately sorted from peripheral blood. General findings and caveats noted by the study authors: After ivuxolimab, more expanded clones were found on average in CD8+ T cells than in CD4+ T cells. At doses of 0.1 to 3.0 mg/kg, clonal expansion of both CD4+ and CD8+ T cells in blood was seen between baseline and week 6. Low levels of normalized T-cell clonal expansion were also shown by some nonresponding patients. In partial responders in the 0.1-3.0 mg/kg groups, normalized peripheral clonal expansion was found to be among the lowest, especially among CD8+ T cells. The antigen specificity of the peripheral T cells that underwent clonal expansion was not determined.

This receptor chain uses TRBV9 and TRBJ2-2; the D gene cannot be named for sure. The source is an adult with an advanced solid tumor such as melanoma, head and neck, liver or kidney cancer. This material consisted of CD4+ or CD8+ T cells sorted from blood, taken in a trial of the OX40 agonist ivuxolimab. DNA sequence: TGTGCCAGCAGCCCGACGGACCCTAGGCCCGGGGAGCTGTTTTTT. Its protein is CASSPTDPRPGELFF.